One sample yielded the 8 T cell receptor beta chains listed below, sequenced in a study of early T cells in non-severe SARS-CoV-2 infection. A single record per CDR3 protein comes from TCRdb applying MiXCR to the 5' RACE reads. There are 75,000 to 100,000 distinct CDR3 sequences in the sample; about 15% occur only once, and about 1.3% lies in the top ten. Sequencing was carried out using whole blood. These receptors were collected from an adult who was a healthcare worker with PCR-confirmed SARS-CoV-2 infection or an uninfected control (not recorded which).

Notes on this clonotype: The junction and the germline gene differ at one end; a read error may be behind it. V and J are TRBV29-1 and TRBJ1-3; D unclear. The CDR3 has 13 amino acids. CDR1 and CDR2 from the germline V gene are SQVTM and ANQGSEA. The CDR3 DNA reads as TGCAGCGTTAAGCGTTGGGAAGGCAACACCGTATATTTT. Its translation is CSVKRWEGNTVYF.

This clonotype has just a few counts. The V gene is TRBV7-9, the J gene TRBJ2-5; 11 positions match TRBD1. Germline V gives CDR1 SEHNR, CDR2 FQNEAQ (reference sequence). This CDR3 contains 17 residues. Unmatched junction bases numbered 7, after V lost 1 base and J lost 3 bases. The CDR3 DNA sequence: TGTGCCAGCAGCTTAGAACACCGGACAGGGGGCGAAGAGACCCAGTACTTC. Amino acid sequence: CASSLEHRTGGEETQYF.

The chain has TRBV29-1 and TRBJ2-1; D not resolved. With 6 bases removed from V and 7 bases from J, the gap between germline ends came to 13 bases. There are 12 residues in the CDR3. Per the germline V gene, CDR1 is SQVTM and CDR2 is ANQGSEA. The CDR3 loop reads CSVLGGRNEQFF. The CDR3 DNA sequence: TGCAGCGTGCTGGGTGGGCGGAATGAGCAGTTCTTC.

This clonotype has only a few counts. The chain uses TRBV28 and TRBJ1-4, with unresolved D. Germline assignment: CDR1 MDHEN and CDR2 SYDVKM. The V end lost 6 bases, the J end lost 0 bases, and 5 bases lay between the germline ends. The length of the CDR3 is 13 residues. The chain's CDR3 is CASSQATNEKLFF. The CDR3 DNA follows: TGTGCCAGCAGCCAGGCAACTAATGAAAAACTGTTTTTT. Full variable domain (remainder filled in from reference TRBV28 and TRBJ1-4): DVKVTQSSRYLVKRTGEKVFLECVQDMDHENMFWYRQDPGLGLRLIYFSYDVKMKEKGDIPEGYSVSREKKERFSLILESASTNQTSMYLCASSQATNEKLFFGSGTQLSVL.

In DNA, the CDR3 is TGTGCCAGCAGCCAAGATTTCACTTCTGGAAACACCATATATTTT. Protein: CASSQDFTSGNTIYF. The rearrangement uses TRBV3-1 and TRBJ1-3; D ambiguous. The CDR3 spans 15 residues. CDR1 LGHDT and CDR2 YNNKEL come from the germline V gene (reference sequence). The ends were cut back, 0 bases at V and 1 base at J, with 7 bases in the middle.

The J gene is TRBJ2-7, the V gene TRBV28; D is unclear. The V and J ends lost 5 bases and 0 bases respectively, with 11 bases between them. CDR3 length: 14 residues. Germline loops: CDR1 MDHEN, CDR2 SYDVKM. The DNA for the CDR3 is TGTGCCAGCAGTGTTCGTCCGGGCTCCTACGAGCAGTACTTC. Protein sequence: CASSVRPGSYEQYF.

This clonotype was observed a few times. This chain connects TRBV20-1 to TRBJ2-2; possible D gene TRBD2, 5 bases. Trimming took off 2 bases at V and 0 bases at J, with 10 bases between the two ends. This CDR3 spans 15 amino acids. The germline CDR1 and CDR2 sequences are DFQATT and SNEGSKA (reference sequence). The CDR3 loop is CSARRGGPNTGELFF. In DNA, the CDR3 is TGCAGTGCTAGACGTGGCGGGCCGAACACCGGGGAGCTGTTTTTT.

In its sample, this clonotype was seen many times. The V call is TRBV15, the J call TRBJ2-5, with 8 bases identical to TRBD2. After removal of 3 bases from V and 3 bases from J, the junction contained 6 bases not matched to a gene. The CDR3 totals 15 residues. CDR1 is LNHNV, CDR2 YYDKDF, per germline (reference sequence). As DNA, the CDR3 is TGTGCCACCAGCAGGCCGACTAGCGCTAAAGAGACCCAGTACTTC. This encodes CATSRPTSAKETQYF. The full variable domain, rest sourced from reference TRBV15 and TRBJ2-5, is DAMVIQNPRYQVTQFGKPVTLSCSQTLNHNVMYWYQQKSSQAPKLLFHYYDKDFNNEADTPDNFQSRRPNTSFCFLDIRSPGLGDTAMYLCATSRPTSAKETQYFGPGTRLLVL.